This record covers a single T cell receptor beta chain. Its matching antigen is unknown. This specimen comes from a study of blood T cells in healthy people across ages. Overall study findings and caveats: A conclusive naive versus antigen-experienced comparison was prevented by the unsorted PBMCs. Older individuals had lower TCR beta diversity per million T cells (the decline was roughly linear).

Primed by a sample-barcoded 5' primer and a J-beta primer mix, a second PCR proceeded for about 6 to 12 cycles. CDR3-containing paired-end reads numbered at least 2.5 million in each sample. TCRdb re-called the 5' RACE reads with MiXCR, one entry per CDR3 protein. The sample has fewer than 2,000,000 distinct CDR3 sequences; roughly 32% are singletons. With 6 bases clipped from V and 4 bases from J, the junction kept 6 bases outside the gene matches. The CDR3 spans 15 residues. CDR1 is MNHNY and CDR2 is SVGAGI in the germline V gene (reference sequence). Each sample had at least 6.5 million PBMCs isolated.

The chain couples TRBV6-6 to TRBJ1-5; TRBD1 matches 10 bases. This receptor was obtained from a young woman in good health. Source material: blood. CDR3: CASRSGQGENQPQHF. For the CDR3, the DNA is TGTGCCAGCAGATCCGGACAGGGGGAAAATCAGCCCCAGCATTTT.